The sequence of this T cell receptor beta chain was determined in a study of early T cells in non-severe SARS-CoV-2 infection. Individually, cDNA molecules had unique molecular identifiers attached to them. TCRdb reprocessed the 5' RACE reads with MiXCR, giving one entry per CDR3 protein. The sample lists 49,000 or so distinct CDR3 sequences, less than 7.5% occurring once. In this sample, this clonotype turned up a few times. The CDR3 is 13 amino acids. The V and J ends lost 2 bases and 7 bases respectively, with 10 bases between them. Germline assignment: CDR1 SGDLS and CDR2 YYNGEE. Material: whole blood, obtained at baseline. The chain links TRBV9 to TRBJ1-5, with no clear D. The source is an adult who was a healthcare worker with PCR-confirmed SARS-CoV-2 infection or an uninfected control (not recorded which). CDR3 in amino acids: CASSVAQGQPQHF. DNA for the CDR3: TGTGCCAGCAGCGTCGCACAAGGGCAGCCCCAGCATTTT. Based on the CDR3 plus reference TRBV9 and TRBJ1-5, the full variable domain is DSGVTQTPKHLITATGQRVTLRCSPRSGDLSVYWYQQSLDQGLQFLIQYYNGEERAKGNILERFSAQQFPDLHSELNLSSLELGDSALYFCASSVAQGQPQHFGDGTRLSIL.